This TCR beta chain appears in the sequencing data of a study of OX40 agonist ivuxolimab in advanced cancers. As for the study more broadly: Ivuxolimab was a fully human IgG2 agonistic monoclonal antibody targeting the costimulatory receptor OX40 (CD134). Intravenous ivuxolimab was administered to patients every 2 weeks at six dose levels: 0.01, 0.1, 0.3, 1.5, 3 and 10 mg/kg. Of the roughly 50 dose-escalation patients, hepatocellular carcinoma was present in 19, melanoma in roughly 15, renal cell carcinoma in 9 and head and neck cancer in 9. The dose-escalation cohort was around 83% male with a mean age of roughly 62 years, ranging from roughly 20 to 80. Prior anti-PD-1, anti-PD-L1 or anti-CTLA-4 therapy was permitted, and 40% of dose-escalation patients had received checkpoint inhibitors. Three dose-escalation patients achieved partial responses, one with hepatocellular carcinoma and two with cutaneous melanoma. The purpose of peripheral TCRbeta sequencing was to test whether ivuxolimab changed TCR sequence diversity and led to clonal T-cell expansion. The paper covers the monotherapy dose-escalation part of the phase I ivuxolimab trial, which included N ≈ 54 patients.

Details on this clone: The antigen this receptor binds is unknown. Within one base of it there is no much larger clone, and no base qualities were kept.

The paper's findings and limits, for the study overall: In partial responders in the 0.1-3.0 mg/kg groups, normalized peripheral clonal expansion was found to be among the lowest, especially among CD8+ T cells. Antigen specificity was not determined for the clonally expanded peripheral T cells. At doses of 0.1 to 3.0 mg/kg, clonal expansion of both CD4+ and CD8+ T cells in blood was seen between baseline and week 6. On average, CD8+ T cells showed more expanded clones than CD4+ T cells after ivuxolimab. Low levels of normalized T-cell clonal expansion were also shown by some nonresponding patients.

Patients with autoimmune disease history or receiving systemic immunosuppression were excluded from the trial. Peripheral blood for TCR sequencing was drawn from every dose cohort at baseline, at cycle 4 day 1 and at cycle 7 day 1. Samples came from an open-label, multicenter, first-in-human phase I dose-escalation trial of ivuxolimab. The trial enrolled adults with locally advanced or metastatic head and neck squamous cell, hepatocellular, melanoma or renal cell carcinoma. Before TCR sequencing, CD4+ T cells and CD8+ T cells were sorted from peripheral blood as separate populations. For sequencing of the TCRbeta CDR3 region, genomic DNA was extracted from the sorted cells. TCRbeta CDR3 regions were sequenced using the immunoSEQ Assay. As stored in TCRdb, this immuneACCESS dataset retains in-frame rearrangements with V and J assigned. A fraction of the clones does not appear; measured against another copy, unresolved V genes explain less than half of the discrepancy, and the remainder lacks a known reason. The sample profile shows about 58,000 clones; 70% to 90% of them were found once. The ten largest account for around 0.56% of the sample.

This clonotype was sampled from an adult with an advanced solid tumor such as melanoma, head and neck, liver or kidney cancer. The source material was CD4+ or CD8+ T cells sorted from blood, sampled in a trial of the OX40 agonist ivuxolimab.

CDR3 region: CASTAFSGSNVLTF. The nucleotide sequence is given as TGTGCCAGCACGGCTTTCTCTGGTTCCAACGTCCTGACTTTC. Here the chain combines TRBV28 and TRBJ2-6; the D gene assignment is ambiguous. Relative to germline, V is 7 bases shorter and J is 8 bases shorter, with 15 bases between their ends. The CDR3 sequence holds 14 residues, the cysteine and phenylalanine included. Just CDR3 DNA is preserved here, 42 bases in frame from base 1. CDR1 and CDR2, per the germline V gene, are MDHEN and SYDVKM.